This T cell receptor (beta chain) was sequenced for a study of blood T cell repertoires in COVID-19. Overall study context: Nucleic acid was either cDNA or gDNA, and it came from T cells, B-cell-depleted T cells, or PBMCs.

Using immunoSEQ multiplex PCR, the repertoire was profiled, and TCRdb retains in-frame clones only, with some absent. The sample lists around 450,000 clones, less than 95% occurring once. The V and J ends lost 5 bases and 0 bases respectively, with 8 bases between them. This CDR3 has 15 residues. CDR1 and CDR2 from the germline V gene are SEHNR and FQNEAQ (reference sequence). The sequenced sample consisted of PBMCs or T cells enriched from blood (not recorded which). The rearrangement joins TRBV7-9 to TRBJ1-6; D remains unclear. The clonotype originates from a man younger than 35 who had recovered from COVID-19. This chain's CDR3 is CASSGASSYNSPLHF. CDR3 coding DNA: TGTGCCAGCAGCGGTGCTAGCTCCTATAATTCACCCCTCCACTTT.